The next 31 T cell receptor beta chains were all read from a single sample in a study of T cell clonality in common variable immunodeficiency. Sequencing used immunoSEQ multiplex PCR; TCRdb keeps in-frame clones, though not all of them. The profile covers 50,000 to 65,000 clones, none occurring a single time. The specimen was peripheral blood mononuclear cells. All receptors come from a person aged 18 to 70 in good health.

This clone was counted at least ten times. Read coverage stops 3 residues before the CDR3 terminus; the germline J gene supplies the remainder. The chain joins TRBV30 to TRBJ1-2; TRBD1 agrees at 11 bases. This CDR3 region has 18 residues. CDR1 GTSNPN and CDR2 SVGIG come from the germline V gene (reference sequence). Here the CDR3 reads CAWSGRGTGGRRSGGYTF. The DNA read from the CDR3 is TGTGCCTGGAGTGGACGGGGGACAGGGGGGCGAAGGTCGGGGGGC.

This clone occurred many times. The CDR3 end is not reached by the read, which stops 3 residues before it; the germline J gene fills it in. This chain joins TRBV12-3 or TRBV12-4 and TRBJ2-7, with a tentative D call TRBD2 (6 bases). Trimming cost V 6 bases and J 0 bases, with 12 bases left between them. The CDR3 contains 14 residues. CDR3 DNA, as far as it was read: TGTGCCAGCAGCCCCGGGGGAAGCTCCTACGAG. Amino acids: CASSPGGSSYE. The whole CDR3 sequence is CASSPGGSSYEQYF.

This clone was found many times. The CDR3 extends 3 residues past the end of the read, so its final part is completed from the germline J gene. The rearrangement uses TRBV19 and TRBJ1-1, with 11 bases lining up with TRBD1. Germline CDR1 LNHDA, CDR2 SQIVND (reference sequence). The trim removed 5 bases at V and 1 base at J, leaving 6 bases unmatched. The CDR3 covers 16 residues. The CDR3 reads CASSPRGQGANTEAFF. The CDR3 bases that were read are TGTGCCAGTAGTCCCCGCGGACAGGGGGCGAACACTGAA.

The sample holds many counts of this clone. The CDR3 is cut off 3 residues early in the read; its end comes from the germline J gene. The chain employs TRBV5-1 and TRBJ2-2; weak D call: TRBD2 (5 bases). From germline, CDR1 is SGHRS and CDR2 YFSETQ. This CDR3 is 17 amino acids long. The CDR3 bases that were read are TGCGCCAGCCACTCCGGGCCGCCCCCGGTGACTAATGAAAAG. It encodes CASHSGPPPVTNEK. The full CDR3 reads CASHSGPPPVTNEKLFF.

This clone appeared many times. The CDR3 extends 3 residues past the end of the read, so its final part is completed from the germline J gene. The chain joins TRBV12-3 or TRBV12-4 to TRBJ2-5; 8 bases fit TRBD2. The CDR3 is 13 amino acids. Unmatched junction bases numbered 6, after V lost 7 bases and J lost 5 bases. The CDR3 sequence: CASNPGLGETQYF. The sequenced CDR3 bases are TGTGCCAGCAATCCGGGACTAGGGGAGACC.

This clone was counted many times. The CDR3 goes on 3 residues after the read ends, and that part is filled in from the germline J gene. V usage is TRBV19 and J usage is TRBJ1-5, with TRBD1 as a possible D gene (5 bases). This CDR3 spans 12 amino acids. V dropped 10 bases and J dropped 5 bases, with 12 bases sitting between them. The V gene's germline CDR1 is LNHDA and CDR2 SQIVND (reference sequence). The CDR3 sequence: CATQGAHQPQHF. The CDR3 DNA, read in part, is TGTGCCACTCAGGGTGCCCATCAGCCC. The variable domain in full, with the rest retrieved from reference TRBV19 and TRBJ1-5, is DGGITQSPKYLFRKEGQNVTLSCEQNLNHDAMYWYRQDPGQGLRLIYYSQIVNDFQKGDIAEGYSVSREKKESFPLTVTSAQKNPTAFYLCATQGAHQPQHFGDGTRLSIL.

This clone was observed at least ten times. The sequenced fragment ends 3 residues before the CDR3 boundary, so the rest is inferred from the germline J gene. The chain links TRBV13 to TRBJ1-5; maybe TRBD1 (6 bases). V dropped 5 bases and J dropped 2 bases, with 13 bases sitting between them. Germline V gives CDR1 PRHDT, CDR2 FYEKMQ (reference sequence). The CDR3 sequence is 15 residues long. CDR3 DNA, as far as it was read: TGTGCCAGCAGCGAACGTGGGGGCGGCAATCAGCCC. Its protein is CASSERGGGNQP. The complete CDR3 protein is CASSERGGGNQPQHF.

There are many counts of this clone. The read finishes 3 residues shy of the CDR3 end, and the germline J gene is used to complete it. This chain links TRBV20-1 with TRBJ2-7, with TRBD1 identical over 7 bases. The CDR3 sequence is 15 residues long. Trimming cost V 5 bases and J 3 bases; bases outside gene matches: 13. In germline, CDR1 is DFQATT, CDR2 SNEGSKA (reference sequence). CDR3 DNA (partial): TGCAGTGCTTACCCAGGGGGATCAGCGGTCTACGAG. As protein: CSAYPGGSAVYE. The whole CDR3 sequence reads CSAYPGGSAVYEQYF.

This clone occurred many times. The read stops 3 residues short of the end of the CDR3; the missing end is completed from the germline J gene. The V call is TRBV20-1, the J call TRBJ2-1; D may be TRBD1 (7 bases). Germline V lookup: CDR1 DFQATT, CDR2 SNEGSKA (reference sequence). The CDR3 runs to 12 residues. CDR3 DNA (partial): TGCTGCCTGACAGGGACTTACAATGAG. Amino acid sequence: CCLTGTYNE. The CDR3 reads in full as CCLTGTYNEQFF.

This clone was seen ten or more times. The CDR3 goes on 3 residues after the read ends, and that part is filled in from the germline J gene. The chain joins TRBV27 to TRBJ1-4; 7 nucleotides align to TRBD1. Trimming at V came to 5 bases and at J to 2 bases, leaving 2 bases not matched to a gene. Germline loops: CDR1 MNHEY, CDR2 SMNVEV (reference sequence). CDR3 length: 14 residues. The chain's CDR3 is CASSIGGTNEKLFF. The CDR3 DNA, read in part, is TGTGCCAGCAGTATAGGGGGCACTAATGAAAAA. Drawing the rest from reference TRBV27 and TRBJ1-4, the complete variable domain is EAQVTQNPRYLITVTGKKLTVTCSQNMNHEYMSWYRQDPGLGLRQIYYSMNVEVTDKGDVPEGYKVSRKEKRNFPLILESPSPNQTSLYFCASSIGGTNEKLFFGSGTQLSVL.

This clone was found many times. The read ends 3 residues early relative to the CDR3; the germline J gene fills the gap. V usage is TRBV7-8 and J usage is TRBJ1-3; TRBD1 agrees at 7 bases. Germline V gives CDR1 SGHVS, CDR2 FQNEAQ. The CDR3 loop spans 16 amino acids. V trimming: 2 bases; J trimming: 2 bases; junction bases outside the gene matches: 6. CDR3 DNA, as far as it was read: TGTGCCAGCAGCTTAACCGGACAGGACACTGGAAACACC. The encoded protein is CASSLTGQDTGNT. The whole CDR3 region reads CASSLTGQDTGNTIYF. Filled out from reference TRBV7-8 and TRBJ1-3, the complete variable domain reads GAGVSQSPRYKVAKRGQDVALRCDPISGHVSLFWYQQALGQGPEFLTYFQNEAQLDKSGLPSDRFFAERPEGSVSTLKIQRTQQEDSAVYLCASSLTGQDTGNTIYFGEGSWLTVV.

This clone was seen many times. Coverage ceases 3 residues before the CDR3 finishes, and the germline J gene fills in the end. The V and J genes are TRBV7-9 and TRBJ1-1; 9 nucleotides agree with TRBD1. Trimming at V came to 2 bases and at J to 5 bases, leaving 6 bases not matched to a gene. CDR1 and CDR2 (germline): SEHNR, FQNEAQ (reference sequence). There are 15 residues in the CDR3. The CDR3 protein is CASSLTGGGGTEAFF. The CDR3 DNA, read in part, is TGTGCCAGCAGCTTAACAGGGGGCGGAGGGACTGAA.

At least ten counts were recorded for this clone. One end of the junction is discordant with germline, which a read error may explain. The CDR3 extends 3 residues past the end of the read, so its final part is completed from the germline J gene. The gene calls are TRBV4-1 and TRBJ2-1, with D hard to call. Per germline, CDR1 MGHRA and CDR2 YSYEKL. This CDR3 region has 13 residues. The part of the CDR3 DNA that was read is TGCACCAGCAGCCACTCCGCTAGCAATGAG. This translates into CTSSHSASNE. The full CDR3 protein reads CTSSHSASNEQFF.

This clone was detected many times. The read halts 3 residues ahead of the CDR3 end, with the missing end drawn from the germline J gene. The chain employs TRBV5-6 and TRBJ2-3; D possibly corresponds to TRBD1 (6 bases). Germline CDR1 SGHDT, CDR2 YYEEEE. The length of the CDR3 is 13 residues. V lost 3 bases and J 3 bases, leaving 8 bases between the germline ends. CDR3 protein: CASSWGRTDTQYF. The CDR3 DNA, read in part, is TGTGCCAGCAGCTGGGGGCGAACAGATACG.

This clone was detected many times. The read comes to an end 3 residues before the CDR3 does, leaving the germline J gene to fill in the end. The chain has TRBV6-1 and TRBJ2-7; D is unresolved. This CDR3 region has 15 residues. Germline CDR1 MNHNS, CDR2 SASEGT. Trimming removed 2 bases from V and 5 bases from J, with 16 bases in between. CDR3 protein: CASSERAVMAHEQYF. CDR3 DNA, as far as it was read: TGTGCCAGCAGTGAAAGGGCAGTAATGGCCCACGAG.

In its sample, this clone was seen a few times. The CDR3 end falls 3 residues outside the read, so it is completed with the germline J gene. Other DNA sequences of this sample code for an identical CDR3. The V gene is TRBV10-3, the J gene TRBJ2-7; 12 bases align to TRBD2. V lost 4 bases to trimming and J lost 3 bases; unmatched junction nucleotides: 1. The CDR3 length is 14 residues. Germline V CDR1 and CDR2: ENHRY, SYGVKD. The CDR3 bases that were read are TGTGCCATCAGTGGACTAGCGGGGGACTACGAG. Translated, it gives CAISGLAGDYE. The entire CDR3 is CAISGLAGDYEQYF.

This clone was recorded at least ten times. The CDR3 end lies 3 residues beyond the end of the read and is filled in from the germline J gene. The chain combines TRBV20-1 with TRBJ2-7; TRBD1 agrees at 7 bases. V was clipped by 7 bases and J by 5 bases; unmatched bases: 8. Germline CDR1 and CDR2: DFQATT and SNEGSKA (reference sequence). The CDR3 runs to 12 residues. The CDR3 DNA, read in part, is TGCAGTGTTATCCGGGACAGCCACGAG. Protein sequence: CSVIRDSHE. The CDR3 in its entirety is CSVIRDSHEQYF.

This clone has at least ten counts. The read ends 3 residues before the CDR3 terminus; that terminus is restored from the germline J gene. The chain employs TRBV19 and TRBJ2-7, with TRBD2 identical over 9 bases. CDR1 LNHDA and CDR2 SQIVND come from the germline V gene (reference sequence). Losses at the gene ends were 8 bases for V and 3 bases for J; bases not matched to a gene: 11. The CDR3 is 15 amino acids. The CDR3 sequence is CASAPGSGGNYEQYF. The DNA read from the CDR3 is TGTGCCAGTGCCCCAGGGAGCGGGGGGAACTACGAG.

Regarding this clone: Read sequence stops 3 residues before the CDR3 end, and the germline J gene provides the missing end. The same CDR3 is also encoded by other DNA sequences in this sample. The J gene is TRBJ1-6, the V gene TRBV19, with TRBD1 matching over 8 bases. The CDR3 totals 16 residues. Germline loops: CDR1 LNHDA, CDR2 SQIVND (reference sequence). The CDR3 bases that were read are TGTGCCAGTAGTATTCGACAGGGGAAAGCTATTCGGCCC. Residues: CASSIRQGKAIRP. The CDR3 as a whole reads CASSIRQGKAIRPLHF.

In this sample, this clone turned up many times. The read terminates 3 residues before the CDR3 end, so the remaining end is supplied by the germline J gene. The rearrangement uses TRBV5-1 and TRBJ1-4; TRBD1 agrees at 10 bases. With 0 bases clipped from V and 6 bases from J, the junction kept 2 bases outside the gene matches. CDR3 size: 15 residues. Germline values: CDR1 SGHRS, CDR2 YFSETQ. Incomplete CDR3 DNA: TGCGCCAGCAGCTTGGGGGACAGGGGTTATGAAAAA. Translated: CASSLGDRGYEK. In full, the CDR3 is CASSLGDRGYEKLFF.

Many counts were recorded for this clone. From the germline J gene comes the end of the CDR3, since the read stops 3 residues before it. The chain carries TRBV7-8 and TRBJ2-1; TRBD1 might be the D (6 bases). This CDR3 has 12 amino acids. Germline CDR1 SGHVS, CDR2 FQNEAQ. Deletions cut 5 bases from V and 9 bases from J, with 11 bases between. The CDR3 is CASSITGSEQFF. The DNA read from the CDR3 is TGTGCCAGCAGCATCACAGGGAGTGAG.

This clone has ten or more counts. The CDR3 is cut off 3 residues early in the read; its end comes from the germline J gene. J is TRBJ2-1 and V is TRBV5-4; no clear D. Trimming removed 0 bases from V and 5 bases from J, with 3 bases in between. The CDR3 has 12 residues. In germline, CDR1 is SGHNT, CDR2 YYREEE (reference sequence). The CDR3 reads CASSLVDNEQFF. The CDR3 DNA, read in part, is TGTGCCAGCAGCTTGGTAGACAATGAG.

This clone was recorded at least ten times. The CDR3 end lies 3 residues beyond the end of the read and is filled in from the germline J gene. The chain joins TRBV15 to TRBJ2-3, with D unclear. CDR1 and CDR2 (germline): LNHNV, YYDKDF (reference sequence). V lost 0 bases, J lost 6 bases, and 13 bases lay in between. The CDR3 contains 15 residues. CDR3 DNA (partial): TGTGCCACCAGCAGAGATAATGAGCCATGGGATACG. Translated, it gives CATSRDNEPWDT. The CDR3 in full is CATSRDNEPWDTQYF.

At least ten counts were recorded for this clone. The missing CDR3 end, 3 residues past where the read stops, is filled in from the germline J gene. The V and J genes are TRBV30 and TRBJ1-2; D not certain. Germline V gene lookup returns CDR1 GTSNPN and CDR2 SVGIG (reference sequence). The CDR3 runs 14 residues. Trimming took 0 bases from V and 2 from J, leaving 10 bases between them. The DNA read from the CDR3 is TGTGCCTGGAGTGTAGGACTGACCAACTATGGC. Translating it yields CAWSVGLTNYG. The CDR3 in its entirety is CAWSVGLTNYGYTF.

Here the CDR3 reads CSVRSPGQDSYEQYF. CDR3 DNA (partial): TGCAGCGTCAGATCTCCGGGACAGGACTCCTACGAG. V and J are TRBV29-1 and TRBJ2-7, with TRBD1 identical over 8 bases. The read ends 3 residues early relative to the CDR3; the germline J gene fills the gap. The CDR3 runs 15 residues. Germline values: CDR1 SQVTM, CDR2 ANQGSEA. With V trimmed by 6 bases and J by 0 bases, 10 bases remained unmatched.

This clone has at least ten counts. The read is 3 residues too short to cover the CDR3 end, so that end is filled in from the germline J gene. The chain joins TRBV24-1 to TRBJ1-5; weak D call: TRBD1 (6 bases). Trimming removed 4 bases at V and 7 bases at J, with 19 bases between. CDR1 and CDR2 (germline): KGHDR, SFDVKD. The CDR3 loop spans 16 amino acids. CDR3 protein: CATSDPTGSARQPQHF. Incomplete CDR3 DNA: TGTGCCACCAGTGACCCTACAGGGTCCGCCCGACAGCCC.

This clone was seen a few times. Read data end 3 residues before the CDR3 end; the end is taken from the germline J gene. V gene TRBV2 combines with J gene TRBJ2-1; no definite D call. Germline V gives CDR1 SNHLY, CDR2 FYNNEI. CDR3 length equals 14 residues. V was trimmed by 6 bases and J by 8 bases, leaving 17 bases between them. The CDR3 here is CASRDTLLGDEQFF. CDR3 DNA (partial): TGTGCCAGCAGAGACACACTTTTGGGCGATGAG.

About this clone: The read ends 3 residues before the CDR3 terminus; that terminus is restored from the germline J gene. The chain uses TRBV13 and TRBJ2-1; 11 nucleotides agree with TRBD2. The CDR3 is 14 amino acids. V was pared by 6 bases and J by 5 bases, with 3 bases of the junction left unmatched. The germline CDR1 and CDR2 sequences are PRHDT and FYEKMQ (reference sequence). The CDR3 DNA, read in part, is TGTGCCAGCAGGACTAGCGGGGAAAACAATGAG. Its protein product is CASRTSGENNE. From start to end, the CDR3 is CASRTSGENNEQFF.

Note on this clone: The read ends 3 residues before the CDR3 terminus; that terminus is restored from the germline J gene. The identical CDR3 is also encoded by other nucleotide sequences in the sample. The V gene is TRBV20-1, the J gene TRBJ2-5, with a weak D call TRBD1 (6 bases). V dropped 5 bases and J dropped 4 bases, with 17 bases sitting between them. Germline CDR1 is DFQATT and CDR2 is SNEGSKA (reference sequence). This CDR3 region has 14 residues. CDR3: CSAAPGRGRETQYF. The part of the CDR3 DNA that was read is TGCAGTGCTGCCCCCGGCAGGGGAAGAGAGACC.

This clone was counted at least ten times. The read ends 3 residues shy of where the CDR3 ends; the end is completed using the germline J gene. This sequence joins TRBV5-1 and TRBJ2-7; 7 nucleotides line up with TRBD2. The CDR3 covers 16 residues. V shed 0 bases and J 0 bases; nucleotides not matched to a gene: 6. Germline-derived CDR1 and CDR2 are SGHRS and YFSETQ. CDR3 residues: CASSLGLAASSYEQYF. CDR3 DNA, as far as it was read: TGCGCCAGCAGCTTGGGCCTAGCGGCAAGCTCCTACGAG.

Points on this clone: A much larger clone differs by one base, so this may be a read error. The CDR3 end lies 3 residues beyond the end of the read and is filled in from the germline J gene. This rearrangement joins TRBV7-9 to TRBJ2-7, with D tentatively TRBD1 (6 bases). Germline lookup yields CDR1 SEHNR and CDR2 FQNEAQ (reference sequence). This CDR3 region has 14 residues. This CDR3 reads CSSSSTGAAYEQYF. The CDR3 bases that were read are TGTTCCAGCAGCTCGACAGGAGCCGCCTACGAG.